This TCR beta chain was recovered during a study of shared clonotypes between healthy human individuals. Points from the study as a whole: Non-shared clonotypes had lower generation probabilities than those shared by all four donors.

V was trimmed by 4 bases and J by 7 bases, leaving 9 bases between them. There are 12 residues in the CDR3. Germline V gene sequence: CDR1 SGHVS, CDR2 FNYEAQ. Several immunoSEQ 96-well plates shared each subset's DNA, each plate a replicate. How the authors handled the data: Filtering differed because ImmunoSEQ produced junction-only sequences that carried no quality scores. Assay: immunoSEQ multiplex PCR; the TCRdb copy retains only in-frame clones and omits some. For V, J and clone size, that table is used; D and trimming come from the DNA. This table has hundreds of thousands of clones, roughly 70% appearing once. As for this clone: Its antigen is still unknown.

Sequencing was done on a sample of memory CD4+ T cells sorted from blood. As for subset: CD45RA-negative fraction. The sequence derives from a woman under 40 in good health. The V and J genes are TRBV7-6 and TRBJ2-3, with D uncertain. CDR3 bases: TGTGCCAGCAGCTCCGGGTTAAATACGCAGTATTTT. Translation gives CASSSGLNTQYF.